The 30 T cell receptor beta chains below come from one sample, sequenced in a study of human CD8 memory T cell subsets. Libraries targeted TCR beta using 5' RACE with UMIs. Using the 5' RACE reads, TCRdb records one entry per CDR3 protein without DNA. This specimen shows 5,500 to 8,500 distinct CDR3 sequences; the ten leading clones hold around 20%. Sequencing was performed on CD8+ T cells from PBMCs. Receptors were obtained from a human donor in good health.

The J gene is TRBJ2-3, the V gene TRBV28; the D gene TCRdb calls, TRBD2, cannot be checked with no DNA. The germline V gene encodes CDR1 MDHEN and CDR2 SYDVKM. This CDR3 is built from 16 residues. CDR3 sequence: CASSFGPSGNTDTQYF.

This chain connects TRBV29-1 to TRBJ1-2. This CDR3 region has 16 residues. In germline, CDR1 is SQVTM, CDR2 ANQGSEA. The CDR3 spells CSVEGSGPPEGYGYTF. The complete variable domain, with remaining parts taken from reference TRBV29-1 and TRBJ1-2, reads SAVISQKPSRDICQRGTSLTIQCQVDSQVTMMFWYRQQPGQSLTLIATANQGSEATYESGFVIDKFPISRPNLTFSTLTVSNMSPEDSSIYLCSVEGSGPPEGYGYTFGSGTRLTVV.

The V call is TRBV14, the J call TRBJ2-7. CDR1 is SGHDN and CDR2 is FVKESK in the germline V gene. This CDR3 is 12 amino acids long. The chain's CDR3 is CASSQVYYEQYF.

V usage is TRBV28 and J usage is TRBJ2-1; TCRdb selects TRBD1, and the lack of DNA leaves this call unchecked. Germline loops: CDR1 MDHEN, CDR2 SYDVKM. This CDR3 has 18 amino acids. CDR3 in amino acids: CASSPGSPGTGRYNEQFF.

The chain is built from TRBV5-1 and TRBJ1-1. The CDR3 contains 14 residues. Germline V CDR1 and CDR2: SGHRS, YFSETQ. The CDR3 loop reads CASSLAPFGTEAFF.

This clonotype is called medium-sized based on its frequency. The chain employs TRBV7-7 and TRBJ2-3. Germline V CDR1 and CDR2: SSHAT, FNYEAQ (reference sequence). The CDR3 totals 13 residues. Here the CDR3 reads CASSRHNTDTQYF.

This rearrangement joins TRBV5-6 to TRBJ2-3; TCRdb calls TRBD1, which cannot be checked without DNA. Germline V gives CDR1 SGHDT, CDR2 YYEEEE. CDR3 length: 14 residues. The chain's CDR3 is CASSRDRGQDTQYF.

This chain uses TRBV29-1 with TRBJ1-1; the TCRdb D gene call, TRBD1, has no DNA to confirm it. This CDR3 is 12 amino acids long. Germline values: CDR1 SQVTM, CDR2 ANQGSEA. This CDR3 is CSVEARAGEAFF.

The CDR3 here is CSVELGLAAPNEQFF. This chain links TRBV29-1 with TRBJ2-1; absent DNA, TCRdb's TRBD1 call cannot be checked. The CDR3 has 15 amino acids. CDR1 and CDR2 (germline): SQVTM, ANQGSEA.

The J gene is TRBJ2-7, the V gene TRBV5-1; TCRdb calls TRBD2, which cannot be checked without DNA. Germline V gene lookup returns CDR1 SGHRS and CDR2 YFSETQ. This CDR3 comprises 16 residues. This CDR3 reads CASTHLTSGKTGEQYF.

The rearrangement uses TRBV2 and TRBJ2-1; TCRdb selects TRBD2, and the lack of DNA leaves this call unchecked. Per the germline V gene, CDR1 is SNHLY and CDR2 is FYNNEI. CDR3 size: 15 residues. CDR3 amino acids: CASSVLSGLNNEQFF.

This chain joins TRBV27 and TRBJ1-3; TCRdb indicates TRBD1, and absent DNA this call remains unverified. The germline CDR1 and CDR2 sequences are MNHEY and SMNVEV (reference sequence). The CDR3 loop spans 16 amino acids. CDR3 loop: CASSLSSRPGGNTIYF.

The rearrangement uses TRBV7-8 and TRBJ2-1. The CDR3 contains 14 residues. Germline CDR1 SGHVS, CDR2 FQNEAQ. CDR3 region: CASSPWSVDNEQFF.

The gene calls are TRBV20-1 and TRBJ2-4; TCRdb's D gene call, TRBD2, goes unchecked for lack of DNA. In germline, CDR1 is DFQATT, CDR2 SNEGSKA (reference sequence). The CDR3 runs to 16 residues. CDR3: CSARSPGLEGKNIQYF.

The chain has TRBV5-6 and TRBJ1-2; checking the TCRdb D call of TRBD1 is not possible without DNA. Germline V CDR1 and CDR2: SGHDT, YYEEEE. The CDR3 spans 15 residues. This CDR3 reads CASSTTGDSPKGYTF.

This clonotype is labeled medium-sized based on frequency. J is TRBJ2-7 and V is TRBV29-1. The germline gives CDR1 SQVTM, CDR2 ANQGSEA. The CDR3 runs 12 residues. The CDR3 protein is CSVGRDFDEQYF.

The chain's CDR3 is CASSLVPGRNNEQFF. The rearrangement uses TRBV5-1 and TRBJ2-1; without DNA, the TCRdb call of TRBD1 cannot be checked. This CDR3 is built from 15 residues. CDR1 SGHRS and CDR2 YFSETQ come from the germline V gene.

The V gene is TRBV5-1, the J gene TRBJ2-1. Germline CDR1 SGHRS, CDR2 YFSETQ. The CDR3 totals 16 residues. This CDR3 reads CASSFDSLSSYNEQFF.

The chain combines TRBV28 with TRBJ2-7; the D gene TCRdb calls, TRBD2, cannot be checked with no DNA. Germline V gene sequence: CDR1 MDHEN, CDR2 SYDVKM. This CDR3 has 15 residues. The CDR3 is CASSLGPGLEYEQYF.

V usage is TRBV9 and J usage is TRBJ2-5; the TCRdb call, TRBD2, lacks DNA for checking. Per the germline V gene, CDR1 is SGDLS and CDR2 is YYNGEE. This CDR3 spans 14 amino acids. The CDR3 spells CASTMGAGGETQYF.

This clonotype ranks as medium-sized in terms of frequency. The genes are TRBV9 and TRBJ2-1; TCRdb designates TRBD2, a call that cannot be tested without DNA. Per germline, CDR1 SGDLS and CDR2 YYNGEE. The CDR3 totals 14 residues. This CDR3 reads CASSAIAGFDEQFF. The variable domain in full, with the rest retrieved from reference TRBV9 and TRBJ2-1, is DSGVTQTPKHLITATGQRVTLRCSPRSGDLSVYWYQQSLDQGLQFLIQYYNGEERAKGNILERFSAQQFPDLHSELNLSSLELGDSALYFCASSAIAGFDEQFFGPGTRLTVL.

The chain combines TRBV27 with TRBJ2-3. Germline CDR1 reads MNHEY; CDR2 reads SMNVEV (reference sequence). The CDR3 is 14 residues long. CDR3 in amino acids: CASSLSAGTDTQYF.

This rearrangement joins TRBV5-5 to TRBJ2-7; no DNA is available, so the TRBD1 call from TCRdb remains unchecked. The CDR3 covers 12 residues. The V gene's germline CDR1 is SGHKS and CDR2 YYEKEE (reference sequence). CDR3 protein: CASSLWDDEQYF.

The chain recombines TRBV11-2 with TRBJ2-3; TCRdb returns TRBD1, unconfirmable since there is no DNA. CDR3 length equals 14 residues. The germline V gene has CDR1 SGHAT and CDR2 FQNNGV. CDR3 sequence: CASSLGQGPDTQYF.

The chain links TRBV27 to TRBJ1-5; the D call of TRBD1 rests on TCRdb alone, since no DNA is present to check it. Germline V CDR1 and CDR2: MNHEY, SMNVEV (reference sequence). The CDR3 has 14 amino acids. CDR3 loop: CASSFGGPLQPQHF.

The V and J genes are TRBV29-1 and TRBJ2-1; TCRdb reports TRBD2, a call that lacks DNA to check it against. The CDR3 is made up of 12 amino acids. CDR1 and CDR2 from the germline V gene are SQVTM and ANQGSEA. Here the CDR3 reads CSVPKGAIEQFF.

Judged by frequency, this clonotype is medium-sized. The chain carries TRBV12-3 or TRBV12-4 and TRBJ2-3. The CDR3 contains 13 residues. CDR3 loop: CASSPNRADTQYF.

J is TRBJ2-7 and V is TRBV5-6; without DNA, the TCRdb call of TRBD2 cannot be checked. Germline assignment: CDR1 SGHDT and CDR2 YYEEEE. The length of the CDR3 is 15 residues. CDR3 loop: CASSLWQGISYEQYF.

The gene calls are TRBV9 and TRBJ1-2. This CDR3 region has 14 residues. CDR1 is SGDLS, CDR2 YYNGEE, per germline. The CDR3 loop reads CASSVDGPLYGYTF.

The chain couples TRBV29-1 to TRBJ1-2. Germline CDR1 reads SQVTM; CDR2 reads ANQGSEA. The CDR3 is made up of 14 amino acids. CDR3 region: CSVEDTGGNYGYTF.